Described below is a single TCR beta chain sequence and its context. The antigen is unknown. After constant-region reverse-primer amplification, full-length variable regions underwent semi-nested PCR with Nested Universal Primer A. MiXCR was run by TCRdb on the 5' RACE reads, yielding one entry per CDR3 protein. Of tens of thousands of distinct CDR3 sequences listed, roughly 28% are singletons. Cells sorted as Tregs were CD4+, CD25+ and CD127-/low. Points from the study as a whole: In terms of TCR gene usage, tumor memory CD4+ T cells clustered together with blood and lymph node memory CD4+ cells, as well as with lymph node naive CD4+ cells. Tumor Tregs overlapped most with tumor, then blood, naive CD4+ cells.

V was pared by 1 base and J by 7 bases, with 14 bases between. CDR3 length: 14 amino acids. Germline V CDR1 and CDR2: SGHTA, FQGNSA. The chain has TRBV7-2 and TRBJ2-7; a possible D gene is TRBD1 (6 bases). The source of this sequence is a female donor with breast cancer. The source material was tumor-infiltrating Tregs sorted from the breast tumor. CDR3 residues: CASSLGRGMWEQYF. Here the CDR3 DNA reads TGTGCCAGCAGCTTAGGCAGGGGCATGTGGGAGCAGTACTTC.